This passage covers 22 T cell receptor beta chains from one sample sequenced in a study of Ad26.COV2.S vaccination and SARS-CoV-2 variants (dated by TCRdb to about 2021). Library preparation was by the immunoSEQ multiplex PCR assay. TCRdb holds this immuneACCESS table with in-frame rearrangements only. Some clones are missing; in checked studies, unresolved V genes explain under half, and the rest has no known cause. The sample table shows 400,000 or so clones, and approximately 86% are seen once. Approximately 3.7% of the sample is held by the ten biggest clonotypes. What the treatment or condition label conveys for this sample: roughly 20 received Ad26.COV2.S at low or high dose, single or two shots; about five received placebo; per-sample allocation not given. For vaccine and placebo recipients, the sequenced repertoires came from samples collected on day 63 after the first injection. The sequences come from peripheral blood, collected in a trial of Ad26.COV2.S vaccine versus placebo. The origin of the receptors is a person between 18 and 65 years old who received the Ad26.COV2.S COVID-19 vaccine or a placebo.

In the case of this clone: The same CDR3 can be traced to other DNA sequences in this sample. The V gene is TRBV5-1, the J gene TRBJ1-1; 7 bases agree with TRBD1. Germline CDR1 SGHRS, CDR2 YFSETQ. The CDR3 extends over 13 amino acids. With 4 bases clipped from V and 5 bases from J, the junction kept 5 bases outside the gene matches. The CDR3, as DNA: TGCGCCAGCAGCCCGACAGGGCGGACTGAAGCTTTCTTT. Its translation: CASSPTGRTEAFF. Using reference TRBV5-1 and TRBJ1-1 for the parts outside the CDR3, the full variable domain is KAGVTQTPRYLIKTRGQQVTLSCSPISGHRSVSWYQQTPGQGLQFLFEYFSETQRNKGNFPGRFSGRQFSNSRSEMNVSTLELGDSALYLCASSPTGRTEAFFGQGTRLTVV.

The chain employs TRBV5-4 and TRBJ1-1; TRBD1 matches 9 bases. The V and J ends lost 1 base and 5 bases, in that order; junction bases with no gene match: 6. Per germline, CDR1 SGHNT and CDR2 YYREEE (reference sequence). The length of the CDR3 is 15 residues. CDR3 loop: CASSLSWTGETEAFF. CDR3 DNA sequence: TGTGCCAGCAGCTTGAGTTGGACAGGGGAAACTGAAGCTTTCTTT. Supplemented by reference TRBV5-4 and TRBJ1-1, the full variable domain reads ETGVTQSPTHLIKTRGQQVTLRCSSQSGHNTVSWYQQALGQGPQFIFQYYREEENGRGNFPPRFSGLQFPNYSSELNVNALELDDSALYLCASSLSWTGETEAFFGQGTRLTVV.

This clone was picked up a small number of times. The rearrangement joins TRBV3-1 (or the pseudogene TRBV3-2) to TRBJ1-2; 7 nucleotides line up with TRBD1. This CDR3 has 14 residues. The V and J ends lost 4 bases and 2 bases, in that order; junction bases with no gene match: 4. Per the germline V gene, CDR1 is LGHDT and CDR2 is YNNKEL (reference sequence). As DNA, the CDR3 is TGTGCCAGCAGCCCACCACAGGGGAACTATGGCTACACCTTC. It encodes CASSPPQGNYGYTF.

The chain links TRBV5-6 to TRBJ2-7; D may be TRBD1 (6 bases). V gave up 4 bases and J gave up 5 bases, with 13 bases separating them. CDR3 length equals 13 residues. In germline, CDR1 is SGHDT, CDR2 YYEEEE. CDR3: CASSHDRYNEQYF. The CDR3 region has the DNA TGTGCCAGCAGCCACGACAGGTACAACGAGCAGTACTTC.

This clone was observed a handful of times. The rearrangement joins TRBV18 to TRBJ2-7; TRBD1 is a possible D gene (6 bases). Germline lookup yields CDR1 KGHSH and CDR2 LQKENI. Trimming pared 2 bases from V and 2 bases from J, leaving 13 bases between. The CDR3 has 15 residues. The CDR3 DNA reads TGTGCCAGCTCACCAGAGACAGGATTGACCTACGAGCAGTACTTC. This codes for CASSPETGLTYEQYF.

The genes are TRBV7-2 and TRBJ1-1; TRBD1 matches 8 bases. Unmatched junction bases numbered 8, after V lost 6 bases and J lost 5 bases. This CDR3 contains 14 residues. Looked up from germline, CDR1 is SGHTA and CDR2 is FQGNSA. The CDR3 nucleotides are TGTGCCAGCAGTTCTCAGGGGGCGCCAACTGAAGCTTTCTTT. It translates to CASSSQGAPTEAFF.

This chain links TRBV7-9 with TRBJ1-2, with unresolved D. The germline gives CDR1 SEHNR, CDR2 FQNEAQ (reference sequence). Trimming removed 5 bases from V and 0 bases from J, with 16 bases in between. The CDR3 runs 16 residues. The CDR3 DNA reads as TGTGCCAGCAGCCCCCCACCACACAGTTCTAACTATGGCTACACCTTC. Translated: CASSPPPHSSNYGYTF. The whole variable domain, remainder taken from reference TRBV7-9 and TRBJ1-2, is DTGVSQNPRHKITKRGQNVTFRCDPISEHNRLYWYRQTLGQGPEFLTYFQNEAQLEKSRLLSDRFSAERPKGSFSTLEIQRTEQGDSAMYLCASSPPPHSSNYGYTFGSGTRLTVV.

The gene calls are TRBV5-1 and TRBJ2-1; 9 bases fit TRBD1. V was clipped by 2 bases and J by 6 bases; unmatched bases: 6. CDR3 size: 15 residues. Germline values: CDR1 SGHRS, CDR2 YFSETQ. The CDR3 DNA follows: TGCGCCAGCAGCTTTTTTGGACAGGGGATCAATGAGCAGTTCTTC. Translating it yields CASSFFGQGINEQFF.

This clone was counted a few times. The CDR3 nucleotides read TGTGCCAGCGGCGGGACTCCGTGGAGCGAGCAGTACTTC. Translation gives CASGGTPWSEQYF. The chain has TRBV2 and TRBJ2-7; perhaps TRBD2 as D (6 bases). V was shortened by 8 bases and J by 6 bases, with 17 bases between the two germline ends. Germline V gene sequence: CDR1 SNHLY, CDR2 FYNNEI. The CDR3 extends over 13 amino acids.

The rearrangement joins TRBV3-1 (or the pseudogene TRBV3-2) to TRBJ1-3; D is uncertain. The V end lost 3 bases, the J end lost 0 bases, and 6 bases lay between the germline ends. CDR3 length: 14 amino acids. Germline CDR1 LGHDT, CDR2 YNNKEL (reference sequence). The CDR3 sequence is CASSQDHSGNTIYF. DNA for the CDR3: TGTGCCAGCAGCCAGGACCACTCTGGAAACACCATATATTTT.

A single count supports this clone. The CDR3 bases are TGTGCCAGCAGCCAAGATCTCCTAGCCAAAAACATTCAGTACTTC. Translation gives CASSQDLLAKNIQYF. The J gene is TRBJ2-4, the V gene TRBV4-2; D call uncertain. Germline lookup yields CDR1 LGHNA and CDR2 YNFKEQ. V lost 0 bases, J lost 0 bases, and 6 bases lay in between. This CDR3 has 15 residues.

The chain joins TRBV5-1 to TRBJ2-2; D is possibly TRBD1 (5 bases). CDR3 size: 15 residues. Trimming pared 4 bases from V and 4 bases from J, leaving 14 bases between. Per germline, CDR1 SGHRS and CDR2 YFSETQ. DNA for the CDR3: TGCGCCAGCAGCGAGGCGGCAGGGCCCACCGGGGAGCTGTTTTTT. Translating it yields CASSEAAGPTGELFF. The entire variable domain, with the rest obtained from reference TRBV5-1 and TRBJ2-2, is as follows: KAGVTQTPRYLIKTRGQQVTLSCSPISGHRSVSWYQQTPGQGLQFLFEYFSETQRNKGNFPGRFSGRQFSNSRSEMNVSTLELGDSALYLCASSEAAGPTGELFFGEGSRLTVL.

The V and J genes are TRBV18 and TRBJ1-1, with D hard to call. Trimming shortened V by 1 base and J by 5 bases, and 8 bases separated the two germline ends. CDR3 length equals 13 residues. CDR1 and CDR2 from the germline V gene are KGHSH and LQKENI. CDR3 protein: CASSPQDGTEAFF. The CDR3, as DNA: TGTGCCAGCTCACCACAGGACGGAACTGAAGCTTTCTTT.

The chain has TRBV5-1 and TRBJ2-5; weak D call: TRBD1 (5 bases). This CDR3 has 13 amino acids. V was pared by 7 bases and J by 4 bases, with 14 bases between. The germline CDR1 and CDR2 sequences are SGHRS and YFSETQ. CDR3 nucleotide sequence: TGCGCCAGCTCGGACACGGATCGAGAGACCCAGTACTTC. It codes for CASSDTDRETQYF.

The CDR3 DNA is TGTGCCAGCACCCTACAGGTTGGCTATGGCTACACCTTC. It yields the protein CASTLQVGYGYTF. This chain uses TRBV6-5 with TRBJ1-2; a weak D match, TRBD1 (5 bases). The CDR3 totals 13 residues. Germline V gives CDR1 MNHEY, CDR2 SVGAGI. V was shortened by 7 bases and J by 4 bases, with 13 bases between the two germline ends.

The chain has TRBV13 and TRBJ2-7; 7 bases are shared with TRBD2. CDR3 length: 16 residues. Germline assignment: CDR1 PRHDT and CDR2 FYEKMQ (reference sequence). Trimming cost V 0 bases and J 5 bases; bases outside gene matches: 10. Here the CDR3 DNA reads TGTGCCAGCAGCTTAGGGTCAGGACTAGGAGGCGACGAGCAGTACTTC. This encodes CASSLGSGLGGDEQYF.

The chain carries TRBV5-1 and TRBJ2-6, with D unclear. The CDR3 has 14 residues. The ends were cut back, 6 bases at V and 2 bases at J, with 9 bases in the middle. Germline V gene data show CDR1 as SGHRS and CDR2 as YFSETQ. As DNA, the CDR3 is TGCGCCAGCAAGAGCCGCCCTGGGGCCAACGTCCTGACTTTC. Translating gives CASKSRPGANVLTF.

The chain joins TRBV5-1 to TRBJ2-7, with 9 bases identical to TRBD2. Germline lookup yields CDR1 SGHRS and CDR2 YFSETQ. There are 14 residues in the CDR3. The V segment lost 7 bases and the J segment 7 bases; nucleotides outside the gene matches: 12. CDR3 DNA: TGCGCCAGCTCCCCCCGAGCGGGGGGTTGGGAGCAGTACTTC. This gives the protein CASSPRAGGWEQYF.

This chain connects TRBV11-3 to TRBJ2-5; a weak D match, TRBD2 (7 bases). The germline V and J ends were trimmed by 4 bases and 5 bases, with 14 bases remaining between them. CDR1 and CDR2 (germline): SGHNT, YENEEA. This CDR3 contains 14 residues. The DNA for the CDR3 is TGTGCCAGCAGCTCCCGGGGGGCTGGGGAGACCCAGTACTTC. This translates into CASSSRGAGETQYF.

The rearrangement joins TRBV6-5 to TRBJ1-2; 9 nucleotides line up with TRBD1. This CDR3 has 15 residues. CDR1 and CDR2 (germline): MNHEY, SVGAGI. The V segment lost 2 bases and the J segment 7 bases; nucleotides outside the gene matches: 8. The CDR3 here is CASSYGGGQGSGYTF. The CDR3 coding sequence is TGTGCCAGCAGTTACGGTGGGGGACAGGGATCTGGCTACACCTTC.

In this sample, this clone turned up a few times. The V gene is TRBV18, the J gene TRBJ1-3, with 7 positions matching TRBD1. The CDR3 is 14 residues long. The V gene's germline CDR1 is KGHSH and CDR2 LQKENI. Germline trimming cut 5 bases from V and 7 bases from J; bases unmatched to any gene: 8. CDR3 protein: CASSTTGEGNTIYF. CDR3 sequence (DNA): TGTGCCAGCTCAACTACAGGGGAAGGTAACACCATATATTTT. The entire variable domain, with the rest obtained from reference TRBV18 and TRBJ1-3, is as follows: NAGVMQNPRHLVRRRGQEARLRCSPMKGHSHVYWYRQLPEEGLKFMVYLQKENIIDESGMPKERFSAEFPKEGPSILRIQQVVRGDSAAYFCASSTTGEGNTIYFGEGSWLTVV.

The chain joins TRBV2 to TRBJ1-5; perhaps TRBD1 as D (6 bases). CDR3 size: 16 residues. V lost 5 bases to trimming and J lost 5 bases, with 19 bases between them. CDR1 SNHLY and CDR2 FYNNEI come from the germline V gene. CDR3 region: CASSFRWGGEDQPQHF. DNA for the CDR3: TGTGCCAGCAGTTTTAGGTGGGGGGGCGAGGATCAGCCCCAGCATTTT.